This is a list of T cell receptor beta chains from one sample in a study of metastatic and nonmetastatic thyroid tumors. TCRdb re-called the PCR reads via MiXCR. The table has fewer than 40,000 clones, approximately 31% seen once. Sequencing was done on a sample of tumor tissue. Receptors were obtained from a female donor with papillary thyroid cancer or a benign thyroid nodule (not recorded which). Some clones in this sample may be carry-over from other donors' samples. CDR3s include the opening cysteine and the closing phenylalanine or tryptophan. Each record gives: V gene, J gene, CDR3 protein.

>TRBV30|TRBJ1-5
CAWSDEGSNQPQHF
>TRBV5-1|TRBJ2-3
CASSLEYSRGSDTQYF
>TRBV28|TRBJ2-1
CASSLGWDGLYNEQFF
>TRBV2|TRBJ2-5
CASTRRTQYQETQYF
>TRBV4-1|TRBJ1-5
CASSQQRGNQPQHF
>TRBV11-2|TRBJ2-5
CASSQEWAETQYF
>TRBV6-1|TRBJ1-6
CASSVDPLEGPLHF
>TRBV6-2/TRBV6-3|TRBJ2-1
CASRSGSNEQFF
>TRBV20-1|TRBJ2-7
CSAPSQAGYYEQYF
>TRBV12-3/TRBV12-4|TRBJ1-4
CASTPLGGVEEKLFF
>TRBV28|TRBJ2-7
CASSIHWASEDKGQYF
>TRBV27|TRBJ2-7
CASSLVPGAPSYEQYF
>TRBV27|TRBJ1-6
CASSFSNSPLHF
>TRBV5-1|TRBJ1-6
CASSFGQLDSPLHF
>TRBV6-2/TRBV6-3|TRBJ2-2
CASSYSGGGTGELFF
>TRBV20-1|-
CSARDPSMEGEQFF
>TRBV7-3|TRBJ2-2
CASSLGEPNTGELFF
>TRBV19|TRBJ1-2
CASSYRVNYGYTF
>TRBV27|TRBJ2-3
CASSSRLAGGTDTQYF
>TRBV12-3/TRBV12-4|TRBJ1-2
CASSFPGAIPYGYTF
>TRBV5-1|TRBJ1-1
CASSLGAGNTEAFF
>TRBV2|TRBJ2-5
CASEGHLETQYF
>TRBV28|TRBJ2-3
CASSSSPGLAGRTDTQYF
>TRBV19|TRBJ2-6
CASTQSSGANVLTF
>TRBV19|TRBJ1-1
CASAFRGKNTEAFF
>TRBV28|TRBJ2-5
CASGGAGIPLETQYF
>TRBV6-4|TRBJ1-2
CASSELAHRVYGYTF
>TRBV7-9|TRBJ1-5
CASSFEGGVQPQHF
>TRBV20-1|TRBJ1-2
CSARGLRTGSPYGYTF
>TRBV6-2/TRBV6-3|TRBJ2-7
CASSLPGGPYEQYF
>TRBV3-1|TRBJ2-5
CASSQDQLQETQYF
>TRBV19|TRBJ2-2
CASSIAGGTGELFF
>TRBV27|TRBJ1-1
CASSLRGLGNTEAFF